This T cell receptor beta chain was identified during a study of CDR3 diversity in severe acne. TCRdb recomputed calls from the PCR reads with MiXCR, one row per CDR3 protein. Of more than 85,000 distinct CDR3 sequences in the sample, more than 45% were seen once. The germline CDR1 and CDR2 sequences are MNHEY and SVGAGI. With 0 bases removed from V and 3 bases from J, the gap between germline ends came to 20 bases. The CDR3 length is 18 residues. Sequences were obtained from blood. This receptor was identified in a male donor with acne. The chain has TRBV6-5 and TRBJ1-2, with unresolved D. CDR3 bases: TGTGCCAGCAGTTACTCGTGGCAGGATACCTCTCTACACTATGGCTACACCTTC. This sequence encodes CASSYSWQDTSLHYGYTF.